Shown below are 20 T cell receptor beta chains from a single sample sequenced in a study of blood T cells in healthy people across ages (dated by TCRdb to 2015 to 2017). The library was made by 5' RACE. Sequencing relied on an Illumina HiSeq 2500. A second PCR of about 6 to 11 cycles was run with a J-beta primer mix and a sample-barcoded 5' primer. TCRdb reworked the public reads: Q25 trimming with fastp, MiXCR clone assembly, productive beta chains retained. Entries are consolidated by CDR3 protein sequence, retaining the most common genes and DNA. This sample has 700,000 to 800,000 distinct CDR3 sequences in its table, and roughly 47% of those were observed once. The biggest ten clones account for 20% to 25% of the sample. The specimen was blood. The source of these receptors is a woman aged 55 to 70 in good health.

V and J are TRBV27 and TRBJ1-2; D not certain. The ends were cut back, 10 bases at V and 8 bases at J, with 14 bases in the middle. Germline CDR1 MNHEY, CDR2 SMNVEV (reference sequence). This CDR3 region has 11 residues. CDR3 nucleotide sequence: TGTGCCACCCTGGGGTTAGTAGGCTACACCTTC. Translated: CATLGLVGYTF.

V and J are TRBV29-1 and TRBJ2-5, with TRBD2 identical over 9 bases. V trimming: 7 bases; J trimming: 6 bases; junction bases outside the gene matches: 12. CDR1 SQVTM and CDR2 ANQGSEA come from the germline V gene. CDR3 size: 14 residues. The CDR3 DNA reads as TGCAGCGGAAAAGCGGGGGGCGGATCCAAGACCCAGTACTTC. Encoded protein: CSGKAGGGSKTQYF. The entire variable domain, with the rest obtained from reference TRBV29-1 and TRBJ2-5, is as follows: SAVISQKPSRDICQRGTSLTIQCQVDSQVTMMFWYRQQPGQSLTLIATANQGSEATYESGFVIDKFPISRPNLTFSTLTVSNMSPEDSSIYLCSGKAGGGSKTQYFGPGTRLLVL.

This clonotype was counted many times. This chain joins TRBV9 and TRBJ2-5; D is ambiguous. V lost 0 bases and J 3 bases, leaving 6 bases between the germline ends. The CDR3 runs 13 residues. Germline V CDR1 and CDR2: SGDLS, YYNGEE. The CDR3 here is CASSVGREETQYF. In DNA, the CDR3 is TGTGCCAGCAGCGTAGGACGGGAAGAGACCCAGTACTTC.

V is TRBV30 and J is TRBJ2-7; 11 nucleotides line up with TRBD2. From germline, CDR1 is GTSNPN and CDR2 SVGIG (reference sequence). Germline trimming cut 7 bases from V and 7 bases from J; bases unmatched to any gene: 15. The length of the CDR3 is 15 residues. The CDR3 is CAYHPPSGGRGEQYF. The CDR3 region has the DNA TGTGCCTACCATCCCCCTAGCGGGGGGCGAGGAGAGCAGTACTTC.

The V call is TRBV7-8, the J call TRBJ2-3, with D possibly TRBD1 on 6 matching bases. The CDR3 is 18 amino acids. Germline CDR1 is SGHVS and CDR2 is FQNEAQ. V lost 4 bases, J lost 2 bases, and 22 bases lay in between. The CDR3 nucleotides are TGTGCCAGCAGCTCAGGACAGTCTTTCCCGGCGTTCACAGATACGCAGTATTTT. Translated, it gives CASSSGQSFPAFTDTQYF. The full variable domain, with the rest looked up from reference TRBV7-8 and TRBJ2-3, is GAGVSQSPRYKVAKRGQDVALRCDPISGHVSLFWYQQALGQGPEFLTYFQNEAQLDKSGLPSDRFFAERPEGSVSTLKIQRTQQEDSAVYLCASSSGQSFPAFTDTQYFGPGTRLTVL.

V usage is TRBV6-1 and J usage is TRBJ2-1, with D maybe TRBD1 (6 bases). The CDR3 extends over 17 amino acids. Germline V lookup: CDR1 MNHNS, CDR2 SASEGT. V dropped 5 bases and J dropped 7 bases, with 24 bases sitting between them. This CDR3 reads CASSPSGAGASYNEQFF. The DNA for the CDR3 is TGTGCCAGCAGTCCCTCAGGGGCAGGGGCCTCTTATAATGAGCAGTTCTTC.

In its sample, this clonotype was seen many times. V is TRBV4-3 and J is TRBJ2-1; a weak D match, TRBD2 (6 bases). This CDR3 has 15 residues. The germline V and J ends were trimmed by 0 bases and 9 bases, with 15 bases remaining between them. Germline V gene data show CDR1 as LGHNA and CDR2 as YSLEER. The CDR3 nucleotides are TGCGCCAGCAGCCAAGAACCCGGGAGTGGGCGTGAGCAGTTCTTC. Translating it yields CASSQEPGSGREQFF.

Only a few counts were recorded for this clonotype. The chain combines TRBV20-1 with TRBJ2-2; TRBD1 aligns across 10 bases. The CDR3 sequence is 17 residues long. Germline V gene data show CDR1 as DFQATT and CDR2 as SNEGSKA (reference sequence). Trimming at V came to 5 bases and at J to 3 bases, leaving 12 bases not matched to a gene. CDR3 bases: TGCAGTGCTTTCGGGACAGGGGCCCAGATAGACACCGGGGAGCTGTTTTTT. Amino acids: CSAFGTGAQIDTGELFF.

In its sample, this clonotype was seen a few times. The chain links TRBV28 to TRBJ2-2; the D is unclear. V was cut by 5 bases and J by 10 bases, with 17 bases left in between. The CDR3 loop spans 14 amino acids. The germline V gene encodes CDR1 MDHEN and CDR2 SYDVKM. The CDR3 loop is CASSPSLVDKELFF. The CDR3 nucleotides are TGTGCCAGCAGTCCCTCATTGGTGGATAAGGAGCTGTTTTTT. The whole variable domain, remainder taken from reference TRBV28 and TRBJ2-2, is DVKVTQSSRYLVKRTGEKVFLECVQDMDHENMFWYRQDPGLGLRLIYFSYDVKMKEKGDIPEGYSVSREKKERFSLILESASTNQTSMYLCASSPSLVDKELFFGEGSRLTVL.

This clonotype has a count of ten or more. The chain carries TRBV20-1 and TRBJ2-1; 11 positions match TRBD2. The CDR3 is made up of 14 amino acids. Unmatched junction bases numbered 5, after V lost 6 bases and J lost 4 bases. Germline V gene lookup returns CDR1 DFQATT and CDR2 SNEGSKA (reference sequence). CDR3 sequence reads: CSAAGTSGYNEQFF. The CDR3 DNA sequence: TGCAGTGCGGCCGGGACTAGCGGTTACAATGAGCAGTTCTTC.

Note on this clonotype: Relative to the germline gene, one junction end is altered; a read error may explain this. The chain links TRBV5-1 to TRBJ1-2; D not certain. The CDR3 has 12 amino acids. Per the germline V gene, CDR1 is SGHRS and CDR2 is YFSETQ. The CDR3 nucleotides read TGCGCCGGCAGCTCCGGAGGTTATGGCTACACCTTC. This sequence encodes CAGSSGGYGYTF.

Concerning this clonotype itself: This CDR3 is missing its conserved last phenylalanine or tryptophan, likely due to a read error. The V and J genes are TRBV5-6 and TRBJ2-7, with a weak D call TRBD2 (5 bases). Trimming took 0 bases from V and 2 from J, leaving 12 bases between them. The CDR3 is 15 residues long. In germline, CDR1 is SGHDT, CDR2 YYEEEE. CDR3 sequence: CASSLAVATTYEQYL. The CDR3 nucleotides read TGTGCCAGCAGCTTGGCAGTAGCGACAACCTACGAGCAGTACTTA.

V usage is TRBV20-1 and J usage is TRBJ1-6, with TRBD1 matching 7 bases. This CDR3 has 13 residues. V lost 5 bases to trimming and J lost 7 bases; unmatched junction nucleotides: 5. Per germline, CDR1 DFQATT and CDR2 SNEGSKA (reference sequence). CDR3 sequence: CSAVGTANSPLHF. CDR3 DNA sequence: TGCAGTGCTGTCGGGACAGCCAATTCACCCCTCCACTTT.

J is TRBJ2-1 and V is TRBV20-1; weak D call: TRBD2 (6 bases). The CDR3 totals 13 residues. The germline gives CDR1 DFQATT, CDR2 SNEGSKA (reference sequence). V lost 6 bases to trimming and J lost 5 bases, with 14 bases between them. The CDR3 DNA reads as TGCAGTGCCCCGGGACTTAAAGACAATGAGCAGTTCTTC. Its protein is CSAPGLKDNEQFF.

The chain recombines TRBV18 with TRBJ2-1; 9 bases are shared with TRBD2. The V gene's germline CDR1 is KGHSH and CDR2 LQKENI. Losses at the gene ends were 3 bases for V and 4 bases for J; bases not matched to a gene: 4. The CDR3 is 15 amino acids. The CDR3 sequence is CASSPASGVYNEQFF. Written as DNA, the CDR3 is TGTGCCAGCTCACCGGCTAGCGGGGTGTACAATGAGCAGTTCTTC.

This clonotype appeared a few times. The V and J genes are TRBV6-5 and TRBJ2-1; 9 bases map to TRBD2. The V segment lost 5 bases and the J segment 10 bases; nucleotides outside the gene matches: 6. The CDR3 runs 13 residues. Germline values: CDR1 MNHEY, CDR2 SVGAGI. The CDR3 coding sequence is TGTGCCAGCAGTCAGACTAGCGGATACGAGCAGTTCTTC. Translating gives CASSQTSGYEQFF.

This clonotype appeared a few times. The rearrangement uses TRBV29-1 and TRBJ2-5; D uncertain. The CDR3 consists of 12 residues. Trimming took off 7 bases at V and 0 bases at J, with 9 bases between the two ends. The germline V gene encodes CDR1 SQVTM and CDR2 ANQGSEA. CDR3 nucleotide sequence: TGCAGCGCCAAGACGGACCAAGAGACCCAGTACTTC. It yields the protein CSAKTDQETQYF.

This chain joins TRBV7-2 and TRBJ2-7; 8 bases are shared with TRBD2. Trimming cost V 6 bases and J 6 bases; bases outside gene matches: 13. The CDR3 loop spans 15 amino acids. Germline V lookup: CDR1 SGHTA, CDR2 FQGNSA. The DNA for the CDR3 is TGTGCCAGCAGTCAAGTCCAAGCGGGAGTGGCCGAGCAGTACTTC. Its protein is CASSQVQAGVAEQYF.

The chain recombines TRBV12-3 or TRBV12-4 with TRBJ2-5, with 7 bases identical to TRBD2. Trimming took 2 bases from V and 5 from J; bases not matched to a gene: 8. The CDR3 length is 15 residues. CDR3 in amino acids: CASSLSRAGSETQYF. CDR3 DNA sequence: TGTGCCAGCAGTTTAAGCCGAGCGGGATCCGAGACCCAGTACTTC.

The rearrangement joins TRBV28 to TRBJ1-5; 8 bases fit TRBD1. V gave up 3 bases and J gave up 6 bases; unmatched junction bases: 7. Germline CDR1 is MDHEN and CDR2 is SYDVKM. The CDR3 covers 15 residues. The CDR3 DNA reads TGTGCCAGCAGTTTGGCAGACAGGGGCGGTCAGCCCCAGCATTTT. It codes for CASSLADRGGQPQHF. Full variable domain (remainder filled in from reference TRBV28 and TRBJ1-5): DVKVTQSSRYLVKRTGEKVFLECVQDMDHENMFWYRQDPGLGLRLIYFSYDVKMKEKGDIPEGYSVSREKKERFSLILESASTNQTSMYLCASSLADRGGQPQHFGDGTRLSIL.